These 32 T cell receptor beta chains originate from one sample sequenced in a study of blood T cells in healthy people across ages. Using a J-beta primer mix together with a sample-barcoded 5' primer, a second PCR was run for roughly 6 to 12 cycles. From the 5' RACE reads, TCRdb called clonotypes with MiXCR, one entry per CDR3 protein. This table holds over 750,000 distinct CDR3 sequences, roughly 25% found once. This sample also belongs to another study, concerning T cells of mothers and their children.

Sequencing was carried out using blood. The source is a boy aged 10-17 years in good health.

This clonotype was observed a few times. The chain uses TRBV9 and TRBJ2-7; D is ambiguous. The germline V gene encodes CDR1 SGDLS and CDR2 YYNGEE. V lost 0 bases and J 1 base, leaving 11 bases between the germline ends. The CDR3 totals 15 residues. CDR3 bases: TGTGCCAGCAGCGTAGGTGTCGGATTTTCCTACGAGCAGTACTTC. As protein: CASSVGVGFSYEQYF. The variable domain in full, completed from reference TRBV9 and TRBJ2-7, reads DSGVTQTPKHLITATGQRVTLRCSPRSGDLSVYWYQQSLDQGLQFLIQYYNGEERAKGNILERFSAQQFPDLHSELNLSSLELGDSALYFCASSVGVGFSYEQYFGPGTRLTVT.

This clonotype occurred a few times. The chain joins TRBV28 to TRBJ2-4; no clear D gene. Between the trimmed V and J ends, which lost 6 bases and 2 bases, there was a span of 5 bases. CDR1 MDHEN and CDR2 SYDVKM come from the germline V gene. CDR3 size: 12 residues. CDR3 sequence: CASRRSKNIQYF. CDR3 nucleotide sequence: TGTGCCAGCAGACGATCCAAAAACATTCAGTACTTC.

Only a few counts were recorded for this clonotype. The chain links TRBV11-2 to TRBJ1-1; tentatively, D is TRBD1 (6 bases). In germline, CDR1 is SGHAT, CDR2 FQNNGV. The V end lost 3 bases, the J end lost 6 bases, and 17 bases lay between the germline ends. The CDR3 consists of 15 residues. In DNA form, the CDR3 reads TGTGCCAGCAGCTTGCTTGGTGGGACACTGGCTGAAGCTTTCTTT. It codes for CASSLLGGTLAEAFF.

The rearrangement uses TRBV7-2 and TRBJ1-3, with unresolved D. From germline, CDR1 is SGHTA and CDR2 FQGNSA. Between the trimmed V and J ends, which lost 3 bases and 4 bases, there was a span of 13 bases. The CDR3 extends over 15 amino acids. CDR3 protein: CASSFNGGTGNTIYF. The CDR3 DNA reads as TGTGCCAGCAGCTTTAATGGCGGTACAGGAAACACCATATATTTT.

This clonotype was observed a few times. This chain connects TRBV6-5 to TRBJ2-1; 11 bases line up with TRBD2. The CDR3 extends over 15 amino acids. The germline V gene has CDR1 MNHEY and CDR2 SVGAGI. The V segment lost 2 bases and the J segment 8 bases; nucleotides outside the gene matches: 5. This CDR3 is CASSYGLAGGYEQFF. DNA for the CDR3: TGTGCCAGCAGTTACGGCCTAGCGGGGGGCTATGAGCAGTTCTTC.

In its sample, this clonotype was seen a few times. V and J are TRBV4-3 and TRBJ2-5; 7 positions agree with TRBD2. CDR3 size: 16 residues. J gave up 4 bases and V 1 base, and 9 bases lay outside the gene matches. From germline, CDR1 is LGHNA and CDR2 YSLEER. The CDR3 reads CASSQVQAGEGETQYF. The CDR3 region has the DNA TGCGCCAGCAGCCAAGTCCAGGCGGGGGAGGGAGAGACCCAGTACTTC.

This chain connects TRBV15 to TRBJ2-7; 7 positions agree with TRBD1. There are 12 residues in the CDR3. With 8 bases clipped from V and 2 bases from J, the junction kept 3 bases outside the gene matches. Germline V gene lookup returns CDR1 LNHNV and CDR2 YYDKDF (reference sequence). CDR3 sequence reads: CATGTVAYEQYF. The CDR3 DNA reads as TGTGCCACCGGGACAGTTGCCTACGAGCAGTACTTC.

This clonotype was counted only a few times. This sequence joins TRBV7-2 and TRBJ2-7; TRBD2 agrees at 11 bases. The germline CDR1 and CDR2 sequences are SGHTA and FQGNSA. The CDR3 has 15 residues. Losses at the gene ends were 1 base for V and 6 bases for J; bases not matched to a gene: 5. The CDR3 DNA sequence: TGTGCCAGCAGCTTAGATAGCGGGAGGGCCGGCGAGCAGTACTTC. It yields the protein CASSLDSGRAGEQYF.

The genes are TRBV29-1 and TRBJ1-1; D may be TRBD1 (5 bases). The CDR3 is 13 amino acids. V lost 4 bases to trimming and J lost 4 bases, with 13 bases between them. CDR1 is SQVTM, CDR2 ANQGSEA, per germline. The chain's CDR3 is CSVAQGRGTEAFF. The CDR3 nucleotides are TGCAGCGTTGCCCAGGGACGAGGCACTGAAGCTTTCTTT.

Only a few counts were recorded for this clonotype. The gene calls are TRBV7-2 and TRBJ1-5; D is unclear. The CDR3 extends over 13 amino acids. CDR1 is SGHTA and CDR2 is FQGNSA in the germline V gene. Trimming left V 6 bases short and J 3 bases short, with 9 bases between. CDR3 nucleotide sequence: TGTGCCAGCAGGACGGGCCCCAATCAGCCCCAGCATTTT. Translation: CASRTGPNQPQHF.

CDR3 sequence (DNA): TGTGCCAGCAGCTTTGGTCTCCGACAAGAGACCCAGTACTTC. Encoded protein: CASSFGLRQETQYF. The chain employs TRBV11-1 and TRBJ2-5; D remains ambiguous. Germline-derived CDR1 and CDR2 are SGHAT and FQDESV (reference sequence). V was pared by 3 bases and J by 2 bases, with 10 bases between. The CDR3 spans 14 residues. Variable domain in full (rest from reference TRBV11-1 and TRBJ2-5): EAEVAQSPRYKITEKSQAVAFWCDPISGHATLYWYRQILGQGPELLVQFQDESVVDDSQLPKDRFSAERLKGVDSTLKIQPAELGDSAMYLCASSFGLRQETQYFGPGTRLLVL.

This chain connects TRBV20-1 to TRBJ1-1; weak D call: TRBD1 (6 bases). This CDR3 is built from 14 residues. CDR1 DFQATT and CDR2 SNEGSKA come from the germline V gene (reference sequence). V was clipped by 6 bases and J by 1 base, with 15 bases between them. CDR3 sequence (DNA): TGCAGTGCCCCTCTACAGGGACCGAACACTGAAGCTTTCTTT. Translation gives CSAPLQGPNTEAFF.

The J gene is TRBJ2-4, the V gene TRBV6-6; D is perhaps TRBD1 or TRBD2 (5 bases each). Per the germline V gene, CDR1 is MNHNY and CDR2 is SVGAGI (reference sequence). This CDR3 has 14 amino acids. V lost 6 bases and J lost 6, with 15 bases in between. The chain's CDR3 is CASSLGEWRNIQYF. The DNA for the CDR3 is TGTGCCAGCAGCCTAGGGGAGTGGAGAAACATTCAGTACTTC.

This clonotype has more than one count but fewer than ten. The rearrangement links TRBV28 to TRBJ2-1; 9 bases fit TRBD1. The end of the DNA aligns better with TRBJ2-5, so the J call may be wrong. Germline CDR1 and CDR2: MDHEN and SYDVKM. The CDR3 has 14 amino acids. The CDR3 DNA is TGTGCCAGCAGTTTACGGACAGGGGTTGGGACCCAGTACTTC. Protein sequence: CASSLRTGVGTQYF.

This clonotype has at least ten counts. The chain links TRBV27 to TRBJ2-1; D is possibly TRBD2 (6 bases). V was cut by 0 bases and J by 7 bases, with 19 bases left in between. In germline, CDR1 is MNHEY, CDR2 SMNVEV (reference sequence). The CDR3 totals 17 residues. This chain's CDR3 is CASSLSSQAGYRNEQFF. CDR3 DNA: TGTGCCAGCAGTTTATCGTCCCAGGCGGGGTATCGGAATGAGCAGTTCTTC.

This clonotype was observed a single time. This chain links TRBV12-3 or TRBV12-4 with TRBJ1-2; 12 bases map to TRBD1. This CDR3 has 17 residues. Trimming cost V 5 bases and J 4 bases; bases outside gene matches: 11. As DNA, the CDR3 is TGTGCCAGCAGTGCCCGGGACAGGGGGCGTCTGGCCTATGGCTACACCTTC. Translation gives CASSARDRGRLAYGYTF.

This clonotype turned up a few times. The chain links TRBV14 to TRBJ2-1; TRBD2 agrees at 10 bases. Germline assignment: CDR1 SGHDN and CDR2 FVKESK. Germline trimming cut 2 bases from V and 6 bases from J; bases unmatched to any gene: 4. The CDR3 sequence is 15 residues long. The CDR3 DNA reads as TGTGCCAGCAGCCAACTAGCGGGAGCCCTCAATGAGCAGTTCTTC. It is translated as CASSQLAGALNEQFF.

This clonotype was observed a handful of times. The chain recombines TRBV5-1 with TRBJ2-5; no clear D gene. The CDR3 runs 14 residues. Trimming left V 4 bases short and J 2 bases short, with 12 bases between. Germline values: CDR1 SGHRS, CDR2 YFSETQ. The CDR3 sequence is CASSETDLQETQYF. The DNA of the CDR3 is TGCGCCAGCAGCGAAACAGACCTTCAAGAGACCCAGTACTTC. Combining the CDR3 with reference TRBV5-1 and TRBJ2-5 gives the whole variable domain KAGVTQTPRYLIKTRGQQVTLSCSPISGHRSVSWYQQTPGQGLQFLFEYFSETQRNKGNFPGRFSGRQFSNSRSEMNVSTLELGDSALYLCASSETDLQETQYFGPGTRLLVL.

The genes are TRBV12-5 and TRBJ2-7; the D gene is possibly TRBD2 (6 bases). Trimming took 6 bases from V and 3 from J, leaving 18 bases between them. This CDR3 contains 15 residues. The germline V gene encodes CDR1 LGHNT and CDR2 FRNRAP. CDR3 in amino acids: CASGPFQGGSYEQYF. In DNA form, the CDR3 reads TGTGCTAGTGGGCCGTTTCAGGGAGGCAGCTACGAGCAGTACTTC.

This clonotype has a single count. V is TRBV6-2 or TRBV6-3 and J is TRBJ1-2; the D is unclear. The V end lost 5 bases, the J end lost 5 bases, and 12 bases lay between the germline ends. CDR1 and CDR2 (germline): MNHEY, SVGEGT. This CDR3 spans 13 amino acids. DNA of the CDR3: TGTGCCAGCAGTCTGGCCGCTTCGTATGGCTACACCTTC. Protein: CASSLAASYGYTF.

The chain combines TRBV29-1 with TRBJ1-2, with D maybe TRBD1 (6 bases). The germline V gene encodes CDR1 SQVTM and CDR2 ANQGSEA. Trimming stripped 4 bases from V and 3 bases from J, with 9 bases between. CDR3 length: 12 residues. CDR3 region: CSVGWTDYGYTF. In DNA form, the CDR3 reads TGCAGCGTTGGATGGACAGACTATGGCTACACCTTC.

This clonotype was counted between two and nine times. CDR3 in DNA: TGTGCCATCAGTGACCAACTCGAGCAGTACTTC. Its translation is CAISDQLEQYF. The chain joins TRBV10-3 to TRBJ2-7; D remains unclear. Trimming shortened V by 3 bases and J by 6 bases, and 6 bases separated the two germline ends. This CDR3 is 11 amino acids long. The germline gives CDR1 ENHRY, CDR2 SYGVKD.

V gene TRBV7-2 combines with J gene TRBJ2-5, with 9 bases identical to TRBD2. Germline V lookup: CDR1 SGHTA, CDR2 FQGNSA. Trimming cost V 3 bases and J 5 bases; bases outside gene matches: 7. This CDR3 is 15 amino acids long. CDR3 loop: CASSFRAGGWETQYF. DNA of the CDR3: TGTGCCAGCAGCTTTAGAGCGGGAGGCTGGGAGACCCAGTACTTC. The whole variable domain, filled in from reference TRBV7-2 and TRBJ2-5, reads GAGVSQSPSNKVTEKGKDVELRCDPISGHTALYWYRQSLGQGLEFLIYFQGNSAPDKSGLPSDRFSAERTGGSVSTLTIQRTQQEDSAVYLCASSFRAGGWETQYFGPGTRLLVL.

The genes are TRBV20-1 and TRBJ2-1; 8 bases line up with TRBD2. J was trimmed by 4 bases and V by 5 bases; bases with no gene match: 13. This CDR3 is built from 16 residues. Germline V gene data show CDR1 as DFQATT and CDR2 as SNEGSKA (reference sequence). Written as DNA, the CDR3 is TGCAGTGCTTTACGGCGGGAGGCCAACTTATACAATGAGCAGTTCTTC. It is translated as CSALRREANLYNEQFF.

The chain links TRBV3-1 to TRBJ2-2; unclear D gene. This CDR3 has 17 amino acids. The germline CDR1 and CDR2 sequences are LGHDT and YNNKEL (reference sequence). V gave up 4 bases and J gave up 2 bases, with 17 bases separating them. The CDR3 reads CASSPLLGIVNTGELFF. The DNA of the CDR3 is TGTGCCAGCAGCCCCTTATTAGGGATAGTCAACACCGGGGAGCTGTTTTTT.

Only a few counts were recorded for this clonotype. The chain joins TRBV6-1 to TRBJ1-1; D is undetermined. V was shortened by 4 bases and J by 1 base, with 7 bases between the two germline ends. This CDR3 spans 13 amino acids. From germline, CDR1 is MNHNS and CDR2 SASEGT. CDR3 coding DNA: TGTGCCAGCAGTGGTGAGCCGAACACTGAAGCTTTCTTT. It specifies CASSGEPNTEAFF.

This clonotype was counted a single time. V gene TRBV11-1 combines with J gene TRBJ2-1; 7 bases match TRBD2. The CDR3 covers 21 residues. The junction had 20 bases not matched to a gene; V was cut back by 3 bases and J by 0 bases. CDR1 and CDR2 (germline): SGHAT, FQDESV (reference sequence). Written as DNA, the CDR3 is TGTGCCAGCAGCTTTGGGACGCCCCGAGCGGGATTCTCAAGCTCCTACAATGAGCAGTTCTTC. This translates into CASSFGTPRAGFSSSYNEQFF.

The rearrangement joins TRBV7-3 to TRBJ2-5; TRBD1 aligns across 8 bases. The J call is in doubt because the DNA end fits TRBJ2-7 better. This CDR3 has 18 amino acids. Germline V lookup: CDR1 SGHTA, CDR2 FQGTGA. Here the CDR3 DNA reads TGTGCCAGCAGCTACCGGCGGGGACAGGAGGGCAAGACCTACGAGCAGTACTTC. Its translation is CASSYRRGQEGKTYEQYF.

This chain connects TRBV5-1 to TRBJ2-5; D is undetermined. CDR1 and CDR2 from the germline V gene are SGHRS and YFSETQ. Trimming cost V 4 bases and J 5 bases, with 9 bases left between them. The CDR3 length is 12 residues. In DNA, the CDR3 is TGCGCCAGCAGCAACGACGTCGAGACCCAGTACTTC. Encoded protein: CASSNDVETQYF.

CDR3 region: CASGGGRSNQPQHF. For the CDR3, the DNA is TGTGCCAGCGGAGGGGGCAGAAGCAATCAGCCCCAGCATTTT. V gene TRBV28 combines with J gene TRBJ1-5, with TRBD1 matching 7 bases. The CDR3 is 14 residues long. J gave up 1 base and V 8 bases, and 5 bases lay outside the gene matches. CDR1 is MDHEN and CDR2 is SYDVKM in the germline V gene.

The chain uses TRBV24-1 and TRBJ1-4; D is ambiguous. The CDR3 extends over 12 amino acids. CDR1 KGHDR and CDR2 SFDVKD come from the germline V gene. Trimming removed 5 bases from V and 3 bases from J, with 3 bases in between. The CDR3 DNA reads TGTGCCACCAGTGCAGCTAATGAAAAACTGTTTTTT. Translated, it gives CATSAANEKLFF.

This clonotype has only a few counts. The gene calls are TRBV29-1 and TRBJ2-5, with 11 bases fitting TRBD2. Germline V gene data show CDR1 as SQVTM and CDR2 as ANQGSEA. This CDR3 region has 15 residues. V lost 6 bases, J lost 5 bases, and 11 bases stayed unmatched. The CDR3 nucleotides read TGCAGCGTGCTGGGCGAGGCTAGCGGGGGGGAGACCCAGTACTTC. Its translation is CSVLGEASGGETQYF.